This paragraph reports one T cell receptor (beta chain). What it binds is not known. Trimming took 1 base from V and 8 from J, leaving 23 bases between them. The germline gives CDR1 LGHNA, CDR2 YNFKEQ. The CDR3 loop spans 18 amino acids. This sample is part of a study of T cell responses to AZD1222 COVID-19 vaccine. Study results and limitations: As reported, nearly half of all spike-specific TCRs target variant regions that are unmutated. Every sample of the repertoires postdated the peak T cell response.

Measured with immunoSEQ multiplex PCR; TCRdb has only the in-frame clones, and not every one. The table shows roughly 180,000 clones, with around 90% occurring only once. The source is an adult who received the AZD1222 COVID-19 vaccine. This sample comprised peripheral blood, obtained 28 days after the second AZD1222 dose. V is TRBV4-2 and J is TRBJ1-4, with D perhaps matching TRBD1 (5 bases). The CDR3 DNA reads as TGTGCCAGCAGCCAAGTAATGGGGACCTTCAAATGGGGGGAAAAACTGTTTTTT. This sequence encodes CASSQVMGTFKWGEKLFF.